The TCR beta chain described here comes from a study of blood T cells in healthy people across ages. General study findings and limits: Donors of long life had a larger count of naive CD4+ cells and greater diversity than aged donors.

Isolation of PBMCs gave at least 6.5 million cells per sample. This clonotype was counted only a few times. Its antigen is still unknown. CDR3 length: 14 residues. Germline V gene sequence: CDR1 LGHNA, CDR2 YSLEER. V dropped 8 bases and J dropped 4; count of bases not matched to a gene: 7. Primed by a sample-barcoded 5' primer and a J-beta primer mix, a second PCR proceeded for roughly 7 to 12 cycles. Individual samples furnished no less than 2.5 million CDR3-containing paired-end reads apiece. TCRdb ran MiXCR on the 5' RACE reads and lists one entry per CDR3 protein. The sample gives 700,000 or so distinct CDR3 sequences, about 43% of which show up once; 25% to 35% is in the top ten.

The specimen was blood. This receptor was obtained from a man older than 75 in good health. The chain has TRBV4-3 and TRBJ2-1; 8 positions agree with TRBD2. CDR3 coding DNA: TGCGCCAGCGGCTCGGGAGGGGTATACAATGAGCAGTTCTTC. Translated, it gives CASGSGGVYNEQFF.